The 19 T cell receptor beta chains given below trace back to one sample, sequenced in a study. Some clones are missing from TCRdb's copy, which holds only in-frame ones; the method was immunoSEQ multiplex PCR. The sample gives approximately 50,000 clones, approximately 93% of which show up once; around 10% is in the top ten. Sample: PBMCs. Source of these receptors: a man in his forties with rheumatoid arthritis.

The rearrangement uses TRBV19 and TRBJ1-5; TRBD1 agrees at 7 bases. The V segment lost 6 bases and the J segment 6 bases; nucleotides outside the gene matches: 11. The germline gives CDR1 LNHDA, CDR2 SQIVND (reference sequence). CDR3 size: 15 residues. CDR3 loop: CASRPSRQGVQPQHF. In nucleotides, the CDR3 is TGTGCCAGTAGACCCTCGAGGCAGGGGGTTCAGCCCCAGCATTTT.

The chain combines TRBV5-1 with TRBJ2-7, with 9 nucleotides matching TRBD1. V lost 2 bases and J lost 4; bases outside the gene matches: 13. This CDR3 contains 17 residues. Germline V lookup: CDR1 SGHRS, CDR2 YFSETQ. CDR3 protein: CASSFVPPGQGTYEQYF. In DNA form, the CDR3 reads TGCGCCAGCAGCTTTGTCCCCCCCGGACAGGGGACATACGAGCAGTACTTC.

The V gene is TRBV11-3, the J gene TRBJ2-3, with 7 bases fitting TRBD1. Germline V lookup: CDR1 SGHNT, CDR2 YENEEA. The CDR3 is made up of 14 amino acids. The junction had 2 bases not matched to a gene; V was cut back by 2 bases and J by 3 bases. CDR3 in DNA: TGTGCCAGCAGCTTAACAGGGGCAACAGATACGCAGTATTTT. It specifies CASSLTGATDTQYF.

V gene TRBV18 combines with J gene TRBJ2-7; 9 nucleotides align to TRBD2. Unmatched junction bases numbered 5, after V lost 4 bases and J lost 1 base. From germline, CDR1 is KGHSH and CDR2 LQKENI. CDR3 length: 15 residues. CDR3 residues: CASSLLAGESYEQYF. CDR3 nucleotide sequence: TGTGCCAGCTCACTATTAGCGGGAGAGTCCTACGAGCAGTACTTC. The whole variable domain, filled in from reference TRBV18 and TRBJ2-7, reads NAGVMQNPRHLVRRRGQEARLRCSPMKGHSHVYWYRQLPEEGLKFMVYLQKENIIDESGMPKERFSAEFPKEGPSILRIQQVVRGDSAAYFCASSLLAGESYEQYFGPGTRLTVT.

The chain combines TRBV5-1 with TRBJ2-2; TRBD2 agrees at 8 bases. The CDR3 runs 15 residues. Losses at the gene ends were 4 bases for V and 7 bases for J; bases not matched to a gene: 9. Per the germline V gene, CDR1 is SGHRS and CDR2 is YFSETQ. CDR3 amino acids: CASSPTGGRNGELFF. The DNA for the CDR3 is TGCGCCAGCAGCCCCACGGGGGGGCGTAACGGGGAGCTGTTTTTT.

The chain employs TRBV12-5 and TRBJ2-7; 7 bases align to TRBD1. J was trimmed by 0 bases and V by 0 bases; bases with no gene match: 5. Germline-derived CDR1 and CDR2 are LGHNT and FRNRAP. The length of the CDR3 is 16 residues. The DNA of the CDR3 is TGTGCTAGTGGTTTGGTCTCGACAGGGAACTCCTACGAGCAGTACTTC. Translated, it gives CASGLVSTGNSYEQYF.

V is TRBV19 and J is TRBJ1-3; D gene unclear. The germline CDR1 and CDR2 sequences are LNHDA and SQIVND (reference sequence). The CDR3 length is 15 residues. Trimming removed 6 bases at V and 1 base at J, with 13 bases between. The CDR3 here is CASRPAGASGNTIYF. In DNA form, the CDR3 reads TGTGCCAGTAGGCCAGCGGGAGCTTCTGGAAACACCATATATTTT.

The chain has TRBV6-2 or TRBV6-3 and TRBJ2-3; the D gene is possibly TRBD1 (6 bases). The CDR3 loop spans 17 amino acids. The ends were cut back, 0 bases at V and 2 bases at J, with 15 bases in the middle. The germline gives CDR1 MNHEY, CDR2 SVGEGT. Here the CDR3 reads CASSYSKRQGNTDTQYF. The CDR3 DNA sequence: TGTGCCAGCAGTTACTCGAAGCGCCAGGGGAACACAGATACGCAGTATTTT.

This clone was observed a handful of times. This sequence joins TRBV28 and TRBJ2-1, with 9 bases matching TRBD2. The germline gives CDR1 MDHEN, CDR2 SYDVKM. V shed 6 bases, J shed 8 bases, and the junction held 17 bases outside the gene matches. The CDR3 is 17 amino acids. DNA of the CDR3: TGTGCCAGCAGCCGGACTCGGCTAGCGGGATGGGGGGATGAGCAGTTCTTC. Its translation: CASSRTRLAGWGDEQFF.

The chain employs TRBV6-5 and TRBJ2-7, with 7 bases matching TRBD1. Germline V gene lookup returns CDR1 MNHEY and CDR2 SVGAGI. V lost 2 bases and J lost 3; bases outside the gene matches: 1. The CDR3 covers 13 residues. The CDR3 loop is CASSYRQGYEQYF. The CDR3 DNA sequence: TGTGCCAGCAGTTACCGACAGGGCTACGAGCAGTACTTC.

This chain uses TRBV7-8 with TRBJ2-5; 10 bases are shared with TRBD2. The V segment lost 8 bases and the J segment 3 bases; nucleotides outside the gene matches: 6. Germline V gives CDR1 SGHVS, CDR2 FQNEAQ. This CDR3 is 14 amino acids long. In DNA, the CDR3 is TGTGCCAGCGGGGCCGGGACTAGCGAAGAGACCCAGTACTTC. Translation gives CASGAGTSEETQYF.

This chain connects TRBV29-1 to TRBJ2-3, with TRBD1 matching 7 bases. Germline CDR1 SQVTM, CDR2 ANQGSEA. V gave up 7 bases and J gave up 0 bases; unmatched junction bases: 7. CDR3 size: 14 residues. The CDR3 loop reads CSAETGSSTDTQYF. DNA of the CDR3: TGCAGCGCCGAGACAGGGTCTAGCACAGATACGCAGTATTTT.

The rearrangement joins TRBV5-6 to TRBJ2-2; 7 nucleotides line up with TRBD1. Germline values: CDR1 SGHDT, CDR2 YYEEEE. With 3 bases clipped from V and 4 bases from J, the junction kept 6 bases outside the gene matches. The CDR3 is 15 residues long. CDR3: CASSYLQGITGELFF. The CDR3, as DNA: TGTGCCAGCAGCTATCTACAGGGGATCACCGGGGAGCTGTTTTTT.

This chain joins TRBV4-3 and TRBJ2-7; D could derive from TRBD1 or TRBD2 (5 bases each). With 2 bases removed from V and 2 bases from J, the gap between germline ends came to 22 bases. The CDR3 totals 18 residues. From germline, CDR1 is LGHNA and CDR2 YSLEER. The CDR3 region has the DNA TGCGCCAGCAGCCAACAGAGAGACGTCTGGGACCGAGCCTACGAGCAGTACTTC. This codes for CASSQQRDVWDRAYEQYF.

The chain links TRBV18 to TRBJ2-2, with D possibly being TRBD2 (7 bases). Looked up from germline, CDR1 is KGHSH and CDR2 is LQKENI. The CDR3 is made up of 18 amino acids. V shed 0 bases and J shed 1 base, with 15 bases lying between them. This CDR3 is CASSPPPRGGRNTGELFF. The DNA of the CDR3 is TGTGCCAGCTCACCACCCCCGAGGGGGGGACGGAACACCGGGGAGCTGTTTTTT.

The V and J genes are TRBV3-1 (or the pseudogene TRBV3-2) and TRBJ2-1; TRBD2 might be the D (5 bases). This CDR3 has 13 amino acids. Looked up from germline, CDR1 is LGHDT and CDR2 is YNNKEL (reference sequence). V was trimmed by 4 bases and J by 12 bases, leaving 16 bases between them. CDR3 nucleotides: TGTGCCAGCAGCCGAACACAACTGGCGGGGCAGTTCTTC. As protein: CASSRTQLAGQFF.

The rearrangement joins TRBV3-1 (or the pseudogene TRBV3-2) to TRBJ1-2; the match to TRBD1 covers 10 bases. Germline CDR1 LGHDT, CDR2 YNNKEL (reference sequence). J lost 6 bases, V lost 0 bases, and 7 bases had no gene match. The CDR3 loop spans 16 amino acids. CDR3 in amino acids: CASSQDAGTGEDGYTF. The DNA of the CDR3 is TGTGCCAGCAGCCAAGACGCCGGGACAGGGGAGGATGGCTACACCTTC.

This sequence joins TRBV21-1 and TRBJ1-4. TRBV21-1 is shown as a pseudogene. CDR3 length: 17 amino acids. CDR3 DNA sequence: TGTGCCAGCAGCAAATCGGGGGTCCGATGGGAGGGGGAAAAACTGTTTTTT. It yields the protein CASSKSGVRWEGEKLFF.

The chain carries TRBV10-3 and TRBJ1-2; 8 bases match TRBD1. Unmatched junction bases numbered 9, after V lost 1 base and J lost 2 bases. The CDR3 runs 17 residues. Germline-derived CDR1 and CDR2 are ENHRY and SYGVKD. CDR3 sequence (DNA): TGTGCCATCAGTGAGTTTCAGGGGGCGCGGGCAAACTATGGCTACACCTTC. Translating gives CAISEFQGARANYGYTF.